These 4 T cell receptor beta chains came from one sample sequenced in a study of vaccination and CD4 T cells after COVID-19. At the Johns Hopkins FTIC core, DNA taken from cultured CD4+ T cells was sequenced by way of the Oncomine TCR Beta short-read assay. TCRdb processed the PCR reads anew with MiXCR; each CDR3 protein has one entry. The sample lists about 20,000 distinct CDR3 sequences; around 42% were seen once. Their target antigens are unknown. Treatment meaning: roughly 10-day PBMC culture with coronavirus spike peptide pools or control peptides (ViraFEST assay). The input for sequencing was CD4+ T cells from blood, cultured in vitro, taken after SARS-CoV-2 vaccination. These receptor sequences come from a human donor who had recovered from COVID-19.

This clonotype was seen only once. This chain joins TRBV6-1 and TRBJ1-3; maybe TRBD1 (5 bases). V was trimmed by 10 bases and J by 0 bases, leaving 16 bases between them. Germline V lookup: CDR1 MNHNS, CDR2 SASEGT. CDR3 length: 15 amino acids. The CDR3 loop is CATRQRVLSGNTIYF. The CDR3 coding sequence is TGTGCCACCCGACAGAGGGTTCTCTCTGGAAACACCATATATTTT.

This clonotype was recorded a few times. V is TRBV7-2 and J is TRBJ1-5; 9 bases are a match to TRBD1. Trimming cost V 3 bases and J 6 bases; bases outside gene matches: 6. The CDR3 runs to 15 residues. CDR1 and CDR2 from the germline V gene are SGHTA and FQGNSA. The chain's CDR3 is CASSLGDRDSQPQHF. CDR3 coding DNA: TGTGCCAGCAGCTTGGGGGACAGGGATAGTCAGCCCCAGCATTTT.

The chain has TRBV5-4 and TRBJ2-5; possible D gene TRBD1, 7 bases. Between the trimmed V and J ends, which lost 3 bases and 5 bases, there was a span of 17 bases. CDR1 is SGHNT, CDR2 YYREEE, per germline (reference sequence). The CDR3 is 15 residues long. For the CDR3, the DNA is TGTGCCAGCAGCTCGCCGGGACAGCGGGTGGAGACCCAGTACTTC. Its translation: CASSSPGQRVETQYF.

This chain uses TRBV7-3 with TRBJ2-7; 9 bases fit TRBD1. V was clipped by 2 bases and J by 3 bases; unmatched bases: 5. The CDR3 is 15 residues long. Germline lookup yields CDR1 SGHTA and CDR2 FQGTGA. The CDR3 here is CASSLSPGQGYEQYF. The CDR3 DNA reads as TGTGCCAGCAGCTTATCTCCGGGACAGGGCTACGAGCAGTACTTC.